These 25 T cell receptor beta chains share one sample of origin, sequenced in a study of CD8 T cells in Susac syndrome. cDNA came from approximately 0.5 to 1 ug RNA primed by random hexamers. TCRdb ran MiXCR on the immunoSEQ multiplex PCR reads and lists one entry per CDR3 protein. Of around 130,000 distinct CDR3 sequences detected, over 75% appear once; the ten largest clones hold 0.5% to 0.65%. Sequencing was performed on CD8+ T cells from PBMCs. Receptor source: a human donor with multiple sclerosis.

V and J are TRBV6-4 and TRBJ2-3, with TRBD2 identical over 7 bases. From germline, CDR1 is MRHNA and CDR2 SNTAGT. V gave up 6 bases and J gave up 1 base; unmatched junction bases: 4. The CDR3 has 14 residues. The CDR3 DNA sequence: TGTGCCAGCAGCGTTGGGGGGGGCACAGATACGCAGTATTTT. It specifies CASSVGGGTDTQYF.

This rearrangement joins TRBV10-2 to TRBJ2-1, with 8 positions matching TRBD2. CDR1 WSHSY and CDR2 SAAADI come from the germline V gene. The ends lost 4 bases at V and 8 bases at J; junction bases unmatched: 4. CDR3 length equals 13 residues. CDR3 sequence: CASSVNGGDEQFF. CDR3 DNA: TGCGCCAGCAGTGTGAACGGGGGGGATGAGCAGTTCTTC.

The chain has TRBV30 and TRBJ1-2; weak D call: TRBD1 (5 bases). V was cut by 8 bases and J by 5 bases, with 15 bases left in between. The V gene's germline CDR1 is GTSNPN and CDR2 SVGIG (reference sequence). This CDR3 contains 12 residues. The CDR3, as DNA: TGTGCCCACCGGGGGGAATCGTATGGCTACACCTTC. It encodes CAHRGESYGYTF.

The sample holds a few counts of this clonotype. CDR3 sequence reads: CASSLALDLSYGYTF. As DNA, the CDR3 is TGTGCCAGCAGCTTAGCCTTAGATTTATCCTATGGCTACACCTTC. J is TRBJ1-2 and V is TRBV7-9; unclear D gene. Germline V gene data show CDR1 as SEHNR and CDR2 as FQNEAQ (reference sequence). The V end was cut by 0 bases, the J end by 4 bases, with 12 bases between. The CDR3 contains 15 residues. The variable domain in full, with the rest retrieved from reference TRBV7-9 and TRBJ1-2, is DTGVSQNPRHKITKRGQNVTFRCDPISEHNRLYWYRQTLGQGPEFLTYFQNEAQLEKSRLLSDRFSAERPKGSFSTLEIQRTEQGDSAMYLCASSLALDLSYGYTFGSGTRLTVV.

V usage is TRBV20-1 and J usage is TRBJ1-1; 7 bases line up with TRBD1. The CDR3 extends over 19 amino acids. V lost 6 bases and J lost 1; bases outside the gene matches: 23. Germline V gene sequence: CDR1 DFQATT, CDR2 SNEGSKA (reference sequence). CDR3 region: CSAPGGRVFLEFGNTEAFF. CDR3 DNA: TGCAGTGCACCAGGGGGGAGGGTCTTTTTGGAATTCGGGAACACTGAAGCTTTCTTT.

The CDR3 nucleotides are TGTGCCAGCAGCTTAAAGGAGCAGGAGACCCAGTACTTC. Its protein is CASSLKEQETQYF. The chain employs TRBV7-9 and TRBJ2-5, with unresolved D. The germline CDR1 and CDR2 sequences are SEHNR and FQNEAQ (reference sequence). The CDR3 contains 13 residues. Deletions cut 2 bases from V and 5 bases from J, with 9 bases between. Full variable domain (outside the CDR3, taken from reference TRBV7-9 and TRBJ2-5): DTGVSQNPRHKITKRGQNVTFRCDPISEHNRLYWYRQTLGQGPEFLTYFQNEAQLEKSRLLSDRFSAERPKGSFSTLEIQRTEQGDSAMYLCASSLKEQETQYFGPGTRLLVL.

The V gene is TRBV5-4, the J gene TRBJ2-1; 10 bases are a match to TRBD2. This CDR3 is 17 amino acids long. Unmatched junction bases numbered 10, after V lost 2 bases and J lost 5 bases. Germline V gene sequence: CDR1 SGHNT, CDR2 YYREEE (reference sequence). In DNA, the CDR3 is TGTGCCAGCAGCTTAGTAGTAAGGACTAGCGGTCACAATGAGCAGTTCTTC. Translation: CASSLVVRTSGHNEQFF.

The chain has TRBV2 and TRBJ2-7; weak D call: TRBD1 (5 bases). The CDR3 has 14 amino acids. Trimming stripped 6 bases from V and 3 bases from J, with 15 bases between. Germline assignment: CDR1 SNHLY and CDR2 FYNNEI. CDR3 DNA: TGTGCCAGCAGAAGAAGGCAGGGATACTACGAGCAGTACGTC. As protein: CASRRRQGYYEQYV.

The CDR3 reads CASSLVGRGFSRNQPQHF. As DNA, the CDR3 is TGTGCCAGCAGCTTAGTGGGCAGGGGATTTAGTCGCAATCAGCCCCAGCATTTT. The chain has TRBV7-8 and TRBJ1-5; D perhaps matches TRBD1 (6 bases). The CDR3 is 18 amino acids. CDR1 is SGHVS, CDR2 FQNEAQ, per germline. V lost 1 base and J lost 2, with 18 bases in between.

The rearrangement uses TRBV4-1 and TRBJ2-5; TRBD2 agrees at 10 bases. The length of the CDR3 is 16 residues. From germline, CDR1 is MGHRA and CDR2 YSYEKL. V trimming: 0 bases; J trimming: 7 bases; junction bases outside the gene matches: 8. CDR3 nucleotide sequence: TGCGCCAGCAGCCAAGAGTGGCTAGCGGGGGTAACGACCCAGTACTTC. Protein: CASSQEWLAGVTTQYF.

The chain joins TRBV6-5 to TRBJ2-2, with a tentative D call TRBD1 (5 bases). Trimming left V 7 bases short and J 0 bases short, with 12 bases between. This CDR3 spans 15 amino acids. Germline assignment: CDR1 MNHEY and CDR2 SVGAGI. The CDR3 DNA reads TGTGCCAGCACCCCTGGACAAGCGAACACCGGGGAGCTGTTTTTT. Amino acid sequence: CASTPGQANTGELFF.

The chain employs TRBV4-1 and TRBJ1-6; the match to TRBD1 covers 9 bases. Germline lookup yields CDR1 MGHRA and CDR2 YSYEKL. With V trimmed by 5 bases and J by 0 bases, 8 bases remained unmatched. This CDR3 has 18 residues. Here the CDR3 reads CASSGGQGLSSYNSPLHF. The CDR3 DNA follows: TGCGCCAGCAGCGGTGGACAGGGGCTGAGCTCCTATAATTCACCCCTCCACTTT.

The gene calls are TRBV11-3 and TRBJ2-1; D perhaps matches TRBD1 (6 bases). CDR3 size: 12 residues. Germline V CDR1 and CDR2: SGHNT, YENEEA. V gave up 4 bases and J gave up 9 bases, with 10 bases separating them. The CDR3 coding sequence is TGTGCCAGCAGCTCTACAGGGCTTGAGCAGTTCTTC. It encodes CASSSTGLEQFF.

The CDR3 DNA is TGTGCCAGCAGCCAAGTAGGGGGCTACTACAATGAGCAGTTCTTC. Its translation is CASSQVGGYYNEQFF. The chain combines TRBV3-1 with TRBJ2-1, with 7 bases that match TRBD1. The CDR3 sequence is 15 residues long. Germline CDR1 and CDR2: LGHDT and YNNKEL (reference sequence). V gave up 1 base and J gave up 3 bases; unmatched junction bases: 3.

The chain carries TRBV5-6 and TRBJ2-3, with 8 nucleotides matching TRBD2. Germline CDR1 is SGHDT and CDR2 is YYEEEE. This CDR3 contains 16 residues. The ends lost 0 bases at V and 7 bases at J; junction bases unmatched: 10. The DNA for the CDR3 is TGTGCCAGCAGCTTGGTTACTAGCGGAGGTACGAATACGCAGTATTTT. It translates to CASSLVTSGGTNTQYF.

This clonotype was detected once. The chain has TRBV5-1 and TRBJ1-4; D remains ambiguous. The CDR3 contains 15 residues. The germline CDR1 and CDR2 sequences are SGHRS and YFSETQ. Trimming took 4 bases from V and 2 from J, leaving 12 bases between them. CDR3 sequence: CASSLSGSTNEKLFF. Written as DNA, the CDR3 is TGCGCCAGCAGCCTCAGTGGATCCACTAATGAAAAACTGTTTTTT.

The chain joins TRBV3-1 to TRBJ2-1; D is possibly TRBD1 or TRBD2 (5 bases each). The ends were cut back, 1 base at V and 10 bases at J, with 14 bases in the middle. Looked up from germline, CDR1 is LGHDT and CDR2 is YNNKEL (reference sequence). CDR3 length: 14 amino acids. CDR3 coding DNA: TGTGCCAGCAGCCAAGTGCGGACGGGGCCCGAGCAGTTCTTC. Encoded protein: CASSQVRTGPEQFF.

V gene TRBV5-1 combines with J gene TRBJ1-2; D perhaps matches TRBD1 (5 bases). Trimming took 0 bases from V and 2 from J, leaving 14 bases between them. Germline CDR1 SGHRS, CDR2 YFSETQ. The CDR3 consists of 16 residues. The CDR3 DNA reads TGCGCCAGCAGCTTGGGGGGCGGAACTCCGAACTATGGCTACACCTTC. Amino acid sequence: CASSLGGGTPNYGYTF.

The table lists this clonotype with a count of one. This chain joins TRBV4-1 and TRBJ1-1, with D possibly TRBD1 on 5 matching bases. The CDR3 spans 15 residues. Trimming removed 1 base from V and 4 bases from J, with 13 bases in between. Germline CDR1 MGHRA, CDR2 YSYEKL. The CDR3 loop reads CASSQVGREGTEAFF. The CDR3 nucleotides read TGCGCCAGCAGCCAAGTTGGCAGGGAGGGCACTGAAGCTTTCTTT.

This sequence joins TRBV19 and TRBJ1-1, with D possibly being TRBD1 (6 bases). The CDR3 loop spans 12 amino acids. In germline, CDR1 is LNHDA, CDR2 SQIVND (reference sequence). Trimming pared 7 bases from V and 2 bases from J, leaving 8 bases between. Here the CDR3 reads CASIQGNTEAFF. The DNA for the CDR3 is TGTGCCAGTATACAGGGTAACACTGAAGCTTTCTTT.

V is TRBV5-4 and J is TRBJ1-1; D not certain. V was trimmed by 1 base and J by 7 bases, leaving 14 bases between them. The V gene's germline CDR1 is SGHNT and CDR2 YYREEE (reference sequence). The CDR3 is 14 residues long. The DNA of the CDR3 is TGTGCCAGCAGCTTGCCCGACCCGAATTTTGAAGCTTTCTTT. It is translated as CASSLPDPNFEAFF.

V and J are TRBV2 and TRBJ1-5; D uncertain. This CDR3 contains 14 residues. Trimming removed 3 bases at V and 3 bases at J, with 9 bases between. CDR1 is SNHLY and CDR2 is FYNNEI in the germline V gene. CDR3 DNA: TGTGCCAGCAGTGAGGTACGGGACAATCAGCCCCAGCATTTT. Encoded protein: CASSEVRDNQPQHF.

The rearrangement links TRBV7-9 to TRBJ2-5; a weak D match, TRBD2 (7 bases). The CDR3 length is 17 residues. V lost 4 bases and J lost 3, with 21 bases in between. The germline CDR1 and CDR2 sequences are SEHNR and FQNEAQ (reference sequence). In DNA, the CDR3 is TGTGCCAGCAGCTCGGGGGGCGAGGGACCGGGGAAAGAGACCCAGTACTTC. The encoded protein is CASSSGGEGPGKETQYF.

The chain is built from TRBV19 and TRBJ1-5, with D unresolved. The ends were cut back, 5 bases at V and 2 bases at J, with 13 bases in the middle. The CDR3 has 15 residues. Looked up from germline, CDR1 is LNHDA and CDR2 is SQIVND (reference sequence). CDR3 amino acids: CASSLSYGGNQPQHF. Here the CDR3 DNA reads TGTGCCAGTAGTTTATCATACGGGGGCAATCAGCCCCAGCATTTT.

V is TRBV5-4 and J is TRBJ2-6; weak D call: TRBD1 (5 bases). Germline lookup yields CDR1 SGHNT and CDR2 YYREEE (reference sequence). Deletions cut 1 base from V and 2 bases from J, with 7 bases between. This CDR3 has 15 amino acids. The CDR3 DNA reads as TGTGCCAGCAGCTTGTGGGGCGCTGGGGCCAACGTCCTGACTTTC. It yields the protein CASSLWGAGANVLTF.